This TCR beta chain was found in a study of cytotoxic CD8 clonotypes in ibrutinib-treated CLL. The table came from immunoSEQ multiplex PCR; TCRdb's copy has only in-frame clones and leaves some out. The top ten clones hold about 1.9% of a sample with some 160,000 clones, over 65% of them seen once. The germline gives CDR1 LNHDA, CDR2 SQIVND (reference sequence). Trimming cost V 7 bases and J 4 bases, with 14 bases left between them. The CDR3 extends over 15 amino acids. The TCR sequence derives from a human donor with chronic lymphocytic leukemia. The source was PBMCs, collected after 12 months of ibrutinib treatment. J is TRBJ2-6 and V is TRBV19; no clear D gene. CDR3 amino acids: CASNPLRTGANVLTF. The CDR3 nucleotides read TGTGCCAGTAATCCTCTTAGAACGGGGGCCAACGTCCTGACTTTC.